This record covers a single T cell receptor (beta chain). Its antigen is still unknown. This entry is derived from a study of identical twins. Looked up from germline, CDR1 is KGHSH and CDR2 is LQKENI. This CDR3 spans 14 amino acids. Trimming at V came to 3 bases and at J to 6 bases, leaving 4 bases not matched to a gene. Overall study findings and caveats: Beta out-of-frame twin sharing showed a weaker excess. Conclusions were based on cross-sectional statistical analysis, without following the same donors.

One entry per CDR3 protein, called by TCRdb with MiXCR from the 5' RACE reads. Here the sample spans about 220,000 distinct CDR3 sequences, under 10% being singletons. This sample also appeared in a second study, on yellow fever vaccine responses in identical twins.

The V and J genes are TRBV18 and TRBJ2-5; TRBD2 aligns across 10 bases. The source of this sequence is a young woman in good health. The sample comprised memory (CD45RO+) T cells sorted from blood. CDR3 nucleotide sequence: TGTGCCAGCTCACCGTCTAGCGGGAGTAAGACCCAGTACTTC. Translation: CASSPSSGSKTQYF.